This entry lists 17 T cell receptor beta chains sequenced from one sample in a study of ipilimumab plus nivolumab after autologous stem cell transplantation. TCRdb's copy holds only in-frame clones and misses some; the assay was immunoSEQ multiplex PCR. This table holds some 19,000 clones, about four fifths found once. The sequencing used PBMCs, collected in a trial of ipilimumab plus nivolumab as post-transplant consolidation. The source is a male donor with diffuse large B-cell lymphoma.

This clone was picked up a small number of times. V usage is TRBV7-8 and J usage is TRBJ2-3, with D hard to call. This CDR3 is 17 amino acids long. Germline V lookup: CDR1 SGHVS, CDR2 FQNEAQ. V lost 5 bases and J 2 bases, leaving 20 bases between the germline ends. The CDR3 protein is CASSPKLVSVVTDTQYF. The CDR3 DNA follows: TGTGCCAGCAGCCCTAAATTGGTTTCAGTGGTCACAGATACGCAGTATTTT.

The chain couples TRBV2 to TRBJ1-2, with 11 nucleotides matching TRBD1. V was clipped by 8 bases and J by 6 bases; unmatched bases: 5. The CDR3 has 13 amino acids. Germline-derived CDR1 and CDR2 are SNHLY and FYNNEI. The CDR3 bases are TGTGCCAGCCGCTTGGGACAGGGGGATGGCTACACCTTC. Its protein is CASRLGQGDGYTF.

The CDR3 loop is CASSPRRAGQGRGGNTEAFF. In DNA, the CDR3 is TGTGCCAGCTCACCAAGGAGGGCCGGACAGGGAAGGGGAGGAAACACTGAAGCTTTCTTT. V gene TRBV18 combines with J gene TRBJ1-1; TRBD1 aligns across 8 bases. Germline CDR1 and CDR2: KGHSH and LQKENI. The CDR3 length is 20 residues. V gave up 2 bases and J gave up 2 bases; unmatched junction bases: 19. Together with reference TRBV18 and TRBJ1-1, the CDR3 gives the full variable domain: NAGVMQNPRHLVRRRGQEARLRCSPMKGHSHVYWYRQLPEEGLKFMVYLQKENIIDESGMPKERFSAEFPKEGPSILRIQQVVRGDSAAYFCASSPRRAGQGRGGNTEAFFGQGTRLTVV.

CDR3 bases: TGTGCCAGCAGTTACGAGGGGACAGGGAATTCACCCCTCCACTTT. It translates to CASSYEGTGNSPLHF. The chain employs TRBV6-9 and TRBJ1-6; 9 bases agree with TRBD1. The V and J ends lost 3 bases and 7 bases, in that order; junction bases with no gene match: 4. The CDR3 contains 15 residues. Germline V gives CDR1 MNHGY, CDR2 SVAAGI.

V gene TRBV28 combines with J gene TRBJ1-2; D is unresolved. CDR1 and CDR2 from the germline V gene are MDHEN and SYDVKM. The V and J ends lost 7 bases and 0 bases respectively, with 15 bases between them. The CDR3 is 15 residues long. The CDR3 coding sequence is TGTGCCAGCAAGTCCCAGACCCTAACTAACTATGGCTACACCTTC. It translates to CASKSQTLTNYGYTF.

The chain employs TRBV6-1 and TRBJ2-5, with unresolved D. Trimming removed 0 bases from V and 7 bases from J, with 9 bases in between. Germline V gene data show CDR1 as MNHNS and CDR2 as SASEGT. The CDR3 covers 13 residues. In nucleotides, the CDR3 is TGTGCCAGCAGTGAAGCACGAATCGGGACCCAGTACTTC. It is translated as CASSEARIGTQYF.

The genes are TRBV9 and TRBJ2-5; D remains unclear. The CDR3 has 14 residues. Germline V CDR1 and CDR2: SGDLS, YYNGEE. Trimming pared 0 bases from V and 6 bases from J, leaving 12 bases between. The CDR3 nucleotides read TGTGCCAGCAGCGTAGCGAGTTTTGGACAGACCCAGTACTTC. It translates to CASSVASFGQTQYF.

The CDR3 nucleotides read TGTGCCAGCAGTTTGATGCTGGGGACAGGGCCCAATGAGCAGTTCTTC. It is translated as CASSLMLGTGPNEQFF. The rearrangement uses TRBV27 and TRBJ2-1; 9 bases match TRBD1. V was pared by 3 bases and J by 6 bases, with 9 bases of the junction left unmatched. The CDR3 sequence is 16 residues long. CDR1 and CDR2 from the germline V gene are MNHEY and SMNVEV (reference sequence).

The genes are TRBV7-2 and TRBJ1-1; 8 bases line up with TRBD1. The V gene end was trimmed by 5 bases and the J gene end by 1 base; junction bases not matched to a gene: 6. In germline, CDR1 is SGHTA, CDR2 FQGNSA. The CDR3 contains 15 residues. The DNA of the CDR3 is TGTGCCAGCAGCCTCGGACAGGGTGGGAACACTGAAGCTTTCTTT. Translation gives CASSLGQGGNTEAFF.

This sequence joins TRBV4-3 and TRBJ1-1; TRBD1 matches 9 bases. The CDR3 loop spans 20 amino acids. Germline V gene lookup returns CDR1 LGHNA and CDR2 YSLEER. The trim removed 1 base at V and 0 bases at J, leaving 15 bases unmatched. Here the CDR3 reads CASSQGYKPGQGFLNTEAFF. CDR3 nucleotide sequence: TGCGCCAGCAGCCAAGGGTACAAACCGGGACAGGGTTTCCTGAACACTGAAGCTTTCTTT.

The V gene is TRBV2, the J gene TRBJ2-7, with 8 bases aligning to TRBD1. In germline, CDR1 is SNHLY, CDR2 FYNNEI. J gave up 0 bases and V 7 bases, and 5 bases lay outside the gene matches. The CDR3 totals 14 residues. The DNA of the CDR3 is TGTGCCAGCAACCGACAGGGGAGCTCCTACGAGCAGTACTTC. Encoded protein: CASNRQGSSYEQYF.

The chain employs TRBV2 and TRBJ2-5; D is perhaps TRBD1 or TRBD2 (7 bases each). The CDR3 spans 12 residues. From germline, CDR1 is SNHLY and CDR2 FYNNEI. Trimming cost V 6 bases and J 5 bases, with 10 bases left between them. The CDR3 here is CASSRGGETQYF. CDR3 bases: TGTGCCAGCAGCAGGGGGGGGGAGACCCAGTACTTC.

The rearrangement joins TRBV10-2 to TRBJ2-7, with 8 bases fitting TRBD1. Germline lookup yields CDR1 WSHSY and CDR2 SAAADI. V trimming: 6 bases; J trimming: 9 bases; junction bases outside the gene matches: 16. The CDR3 is 15 residues long. CDR3 in DNA: TGCGCCAGCAGGGCCGACAGGGGAACAAACTCGGGGCAGTACTTC. Protein: CASRADRGTNSGQYF.

The rearrangement joins TRBV4-1 to TRBJ1-5, with TRBD1 matching over 9 bases. With V trimmed by 4 bases and J by 3 bases, 7 bases remained unmatched. The CDR3 has 16 amino acids. CDR1 is MGHRA and CDR2 is YSYEKL in the germline V gene. DNA of the CDR3: TGCGCCAGCAGCCCCCGGACAGGGGATCCCAATCAGCCCCAGCATTTT. It translates to CASSPRTGDPNQPQHF.

The chain recombines TRBV28 with TRBJ1-1; D ambiguous. Germline loops: CDR1 MDHEN, CDR2 SYDVKM. The CDR3 is 11 amino acids. Trimming left V 7 bases short and J 11 bases short, with 14 bases between. Written as DNA, the CDR3 is TGTGCCAGCATCAATCTTGTGGAGGCTTTCTTT. This gives the protein CASINLVEAFF. Looking up the rest from reference TRBV28 and TRBJ1-1 gives the full variable domain: DVKVTQSSRYLVKRTGEKVFLECVQDMDHENMFWYRQDPGLGLRLIYFSYDVKMKEKGDIPEGYSVSREKKERFSLILESASTNQTSMYLCASINLVEAFFGQGTRLTVV.

This chain links TRBV10-2 with TRBJ2-7, with D perhaps TRBD2 (6 bases). Trimming pared 4 bases from V and 7 bases from J, leaving 17 bases between. The CDR3 is made up of 14 amino acids. Germline-derived CDR1 and CDR2 are WSHSY and SAAADI. In nucleotides, the CDR3 is TGCGCCAGCAGTGCCCTGGGTCGGGGGAGAGAGCAGTACTTC. Its translation: CASSALGRGREQYF.

The V gene is TRBV15, the J gene TRBJ1-3, with TRBD1 identical over 7 bases. This CDR3 has 16 amino acids. Trimming removed 6 bases from V and 0 bases from J; junction bases left unmatched: 8. CDR1 and CDR2 (germline): LNHNV, YYDKDF (reference sequence). The DNA for the CDR3 is TGTGCCACCAGTAGGGACAGATTATTCTCTGGAAACACCATATATTTT. This gives the protein CATSRDRLFSGNTIYF.